These 26 T cell receptor beta chains were sequenced from one sample in a study of cytomegalovirus exposure and HLA in healthy donors. Researchers ran the PCR with 60 Vbeta and 13 Jbeta primers. Method: immunoSEQ multiplex PCR; TCRdb's copy keeps in-frame clones and lacks some. The table records 150,000 to 200,000 clones, approximately 75% of them present only once. Sequenced material: PBMCs. The receptors shown here come from a girl aged 10 to 17 in good health and CMV-seronegative.

This sequence joins TRBV4-1 and TRBJ1-2; the match to TRBD1 covers 11 bases. V lost 4 bases and J lost 4; bases outside the gene matches: 8. The CDR3 is made up of 16 amino acids. Germline V gives CDR1 MGHRA, CDR2 YSYEKL. CDR3 coding DNA: TGCGCCAGCAGCCGCAACGGACAGGGGGCGGTCTATGGCTACACCTTC. Its translation is CASSRNGQGAVYGYTF.

The count of this clone is one. The chain is built from TRBV29-1 and TRBJ1-1; weak D call: TRBD1 (6 bases). Trimming took off 3 bases at V and 9 bases at J, with 17 bases between the two ends. Germline loops: CDR1 SQVTM, CDR2 ANQGSEA. The CDR3 covers 13 residues. In nucleotides, the CDR3 is TGCAGCGTTGATCAAGGGGGGGATCTGAAAGCTTTCTTT. It encodes CSVDQGGDLKAFF.

The rearrangement joins TRBV5-4 to TRBJ1-3; D unclear. Between the trimmed V and J ends, which lost 4 bases and 1 base, there was a span of 9 bases. CDR1 and CDR2 from the germline V gene are SGHNT and YYREEE (reference sequence). The CDR3 consists of 14 residues. This CDR3 reads CASSPQMSGNTIYF. Written as DNA, the CDR3 is TGTGCCAGCAGCCCTCAGATGTCTGGAAACACCATATATTTT.

The chain combines TRBV9 with TRBJ2-1; D remains ambiguous. This CDR3 is 15 amino acids long. Deletions cut 4 bases from V and 0 bases from J, with 11 bases between. Germline-derived CDR1 and CDR2 are SGDLS and YYNGEE. CDR3 bases: TGTGCCAGCAGCCCCCGCATCAGCTCCTACAATGAGCAGTTCTTC. Translated, it gives CASSPRISSYNEQFF.

The rearrangement links TRBV27 to TRBJ1-1; perhaps TRBD1 as D (5 bases). The CDR3 spans 13 residues. Trimming took off 4 bases at V and 4 bases at J, with 10 bases between the two ends. From germline, CDR1 is MNHEY and CDR2 SMNVEV (reference sequence). The CDR3 bases are TGTGCCAGCAGTTCCACCGACAGCACTGAAGCTTTCTTT. Protein sequence: CASSSTDSTEAFF.

This chain links TRBV7-9 with TRBJ1-1; no definite D call. Trimming pared 5 bases from V and 1 base from J, leaving 8 bases between. Germline values: CDR1 SEHNR, CDR2 FQNEAQ (reference sequence). The CDR3 runs to 13 residues. The CDR3 protein is CASSRERNTEAFF. The CDR3 DNA is TGTGCCAGCAGCCGCGAAAGGAACACTGAAGCTTTCTTT.

V is TRBV18 and J is TRBJ1-4, with TRBD1 identical over 8 bases. With V trimmed by 2 bases and J by 7 bases, 6 bases remained unmatched. The germline V gene has CDR1 KGHSH and CDR2 LQKENI. This CDR3 spans 15 amino acids. The CDR3 coding sequence is TGTGCCAGCTCACCAATGAAAGGGACAGGTGAAAAACTGTTTTTT. It yields the protein CASSPMKGTGEKLFF.

The chain uses TRBV9 and TRBJ1-1; 7 bases are shared with TRBD1. V was pared by 3 bases and J by 3 bases, with 5 bases of the junction left unmatched. This CDR3 is 14 amino acids long. Germline-derived CDR1 and CDR2 are SGDLS and YYNGEE. The CDR3 bases are TGTGCCAGCAGCGCCGTGGACAGGTACACTGAAGCTTTCTTT. Amino acids: CASSAVDRYTEAFF.

This chain joins TRBV14 and TRBJ1-2, with 12 bases aligning to TRBD1. Per germline, CDR1 SGHDN and CDR2 FVKESK. V shed 2 bases, J shed 6 bases, and the junction held 10 bases outside the gene matches. This CDR3 is built from 17 residues. The CDR3 spells CASSQLLLGQGADGYTF. In DNA, the CDR3 is TGTGCCAGCAGCCAACTCCTCCTGGGACAGGGGGCAGATGGCTACACCTTC.

The rearrangement uses TRBV4-1 and TRBJ2-7, with 8 bases identical to TRBD1. The CDR3 loop spans 17 amino acids. From germline, CDR1 is MGHRA and CDR2 YSYEKL. V was clipped by 0 bases and J by 4 bases; unmatched bases: 11. CDR3 sequence (DNA): TGCGCCAGCAGCCAAGATAAGGAGTCGGGACAGGATTACGAGCAGTACTTC. Its protein product is CASSQDKESGQDYEQYF.

The chain carries TRBV7-9 and TRBJ2-5; D perhaps matches TRBD1 (6 bases). The DNA end favors TRBJ2-7, so the J call may be wrong. Per germline, CDR1 SEHNR and CDR2 FQNEAQ (reference sequence). This CDR3 is built from 15 residues. The CDR3 DNA reads TGTGCCAGCAGCGCAGGCTCTCAGGGGATCTACGAGCAGTACTTC. This codes for CASSAGSQGIYEQYF.

V usage is TRBV7-9 and J usage is TRBJ2-7; D remains unclear. Germline V lookup: CDR1 SEHNR, CDR2 FQNEAQ (reference sequence). This CDR3 region has 14 residues. V was shortened by 1 base and J by 2 bases, with 9 bases between the two germline ends. In DNA, the CDR3 is TGTGCCAGCAGCTTAGGGGCCAGAACCTACGAGCAGTACTTC. Encoded protein: CASSLGARTYEQYF.

V and J are TRBV4-1 and TRBJ2-7; TRBD1 might be the D (6 bases). The germline V and J ends were trimmed by 3 bases and 4 bases, with 13 bases remaining between them. The CDR3 contains 14 residues. CDR1 MGHRA and CDR2 YSYEKL come from the germline V gene. The CDR3 coding sequence is TGCGCCAGCAGCCAGATAGGACAGAGTTACGAGCAGTACTTC. Translating gives CASSQIGQSYEQYF.

A few counts support this clone. The V gene is TRBV10-3, the J gene TRBJ1-1, with 7 bases aligning to TRBD1. J gave up 1 base and V 8 bases, and 4 bases lay outside the gene matches. The CDR3 length is 13 residues. The V gene's germline CDR1 is ENHRY and CDR2 SYGVKD. CDR3 loop: CAIYRGGNTEAFF. CDR3 nucleotide sequence: TGTGCCATCTACAGGGGTGGGAACACTGAAGCTTTCTTT.

The chain joins TRBV10-1 to TRBJ2-3, with D perhaps matching TRBD2 (5 bases). The length of the CDR3 is 14 residues. V was pared by 7 bases and J by 0 bases, with 11 bases between. Germline lookup yields CDR1 WNHNN and CDR2 SYGVQD (reference sequence). CDR3 sequence (DNA): TGCGCCAGCAAGCGGACTCTGAGCACAGATACGCAGTATTTT. Amino acid sequence: CASKRTLSTDTQYF.

The chain joins TRBV5-4 to TRBJ2-1; D remains unclear. The CDR3 totals 15 residues. The V end was cut by 4 bases, the J end by 1 base, with 12 bases between. Germline assignment: CDR1 SGHNT and CDR2 YYREEE (reference sequence). CDR3 coding DNA: TGTGCCAGCAGCATCGGTAGTGTGTCCTACAATGAGCAGTTCTTC. This encodes CASSIGSVSYNEQFF.

V is TRBV7-3 and J is TRBJ2-7; weak D call: TRBD2 (7 bases). Trimming cost V 4 bases and J 2 bases, with 18 bases left between them. Germline CDR1 and CDR2: SGHTA and FQGTGA. The CDR3 has 16 amino acids. The CDR3 here is CASSSLPGGTTYEQYF. In DNA, the CDR3 is TGTGCCAGCAGCTCCCTTCCCGGGGGGACAACCTACGAGCAGTACTTC.

The V and J genes are TRBV7-3 and TRBJ1-5, with unresolved D. Trimming stripped 5 bases from V and 2 bases from J, with 13 bases between. Germline CDR1 reads SGHTA; CDR2 reads FQGTGA. The CDR3 is 15 residues long. The CDR3 DNA reads as TGTGCCAGCAGCGAGAGTCCCGGGGGCAATCAGCCCCAGCATTTT. Translation gives CASSESPGGNQPQHF.

The rearrangement uses TRBV27 and TRBJ1-6; no definite D call. The germline V gene has CDR1 MNHEY and CDR2 SMNVEV (reference sequence). The V gene lost 2 bases and the J gene lost 3 bases, with 11 bases spanning the gap. This CDR3 spans 16 amino acids. Here the CDR3 reads CASSLNAPGYNSPLHF. The CDR3 bases are TGTGCCAGCAGTTTAAACGCCCCGGGCTATAATTCACCCCTCCACTTT.

This sequence joins TRBV7-9 and TRBJ1-6; TRBD1 might be the D (6 bases). The CDR3 is 16 amino acids. The germline V gene encodes CDR1 SEHNR and CDR2 FQNEAQ (reference sequence). Trimming left V 1 base short and J 10 bases short, with 17 bases between. The CDR3 sequence: CASSLGRGAAGSPLHF. CDR3 nucleotide sequence: TGTGCCAGCAGCTTAGGCCGGGGGGCTGCGGGATCACCCCTCCACTTT.

The V call is TRBV19, the J call TRBJ1-2; possible D gene TRBD1, 6 bases. Germline CDR1 and CDR2: LNHDA and SQIVND (reference sequence). Deletions cut 11 bases from V and 2 bases from J, with 12 bases between. The CDR3 consists of 12 residues. CDR3 DNA: TGTGCCGGGTACAGGGAAAACTATGGCTACACCTTC. It specifies CAGYRENYGYTF.

V gene TRBV11-3 combines with J gene TRBJ1-1, with a weak D call TRBD1 (5 bases). CDR1 and CDR2 (germline): SGHNT, YENEEA. Trimming left V 8 bases short and J 6 bases short, with 19 bases between. This CDR3 has 14 amino acids. In DNA, the CDR3 is TGTGCCAGCGGGAGGGACGTCTTCATCCCTGAAGCTTTCTTT. Its translation is CASGRDVFIPEAFF.

A few counts support this clone. This chain joins TRBV10-3 and TRBJ2-7, with a weak D call TRBD2 (5 bases). Trimming shortened V by 0 bases and J by 5 bases, and 17 bases separated the two germline ends. Germline V gene data show CDR1 as ENHRY and CDR2 as SYGVKD. The length of the CDR3 is 16 residues. CDR3 bases: TGTGCCATCAGTGAGTCGACGGGTGAGGGTCCCAACGAGCAGTACTTC. Its translation is CAISESTGEGPNEQYF.

V gene TRBV2 combines with J gene TRBJ1-3; D possibly corresponds to TRBD1 (5 bases). Germline CDR1 and CDR2: SNHLY and FYNNEI. V shed 11 bases and J shed 2 bases, with 19 bases lying between them. CDR3 length: 15 residues. The CDR3 here is CAGSMPGITGNTIYF. DNA of the CDR3: TGTGCCGGCTCGATGCCAGGGATCACTGGAAACACCATATATTTT.

In regard to this clone: Other nucleotide sequences from this sample produce the same CDR3. The chain carries TRBV6-6 and TRBJ2-2, with D perhaps matching TRBD1 (5 bases). This CDR3 is built from 14 residues. Germline CDR1 reads MNHNY; CDR2 reads SVGAGI (reference sequence). Trimming took off 6 bases at V and 1 base at J, with 9 bases between the two ends. The CDR3, as DNA: TGTGCCAGCAGGAGAGGACAGAACACCGGGGAGCTGTTTTTT. It codes for CASRRGQNTGELFF.

This clone occurred a few times. This sequence joins TRBV6-1 and TRBJ1-4; possible D gene TRBD1, 5 bases. The CDR3 has 13 amino acids. Germline loops: CDR1 MNHNS, CDR2 SASEGT. V gave up 7 bases and J gave up 3 bases, with 9 bases separating them. CDR3: CASNGAANEKLFF. CDR3 coding DNA: TGTGCCAGCAATGGGGCAGCTAATGAAAAACTGTTTTTT.